This TCR beta chain is drawn from a study of blood T cells in healthy people across ages. Study findings and constraints: Estimated diversity, derived from one million T cells, was regarded as an underestimate. Per million T cells, TCR beta diversity dropped about linearly as age rose.

This clonotype was seen ten or more times. Antigen unknown. Sample-barcoded 5' priming and a J-beta primer mix drove a second PCR of roughly 6 to 12 cycles. TCRdb reanalysed the 5' RACE reads using MiXCR and keeps one entry per CDR3 protein. The sample carries 540,000 or so distinct CDR3 sequences, 24% recorded once. Trimming pared 2 bases from V and 6 bases from J, leaving 4 bases between. CDR1 and CDR2 from the germline V gene are MNHEY and SMNVEV (reference sequence). The CDR3 totals 12 residues. The sample was also reused in another study, on T cells of mothers and their children. That study adds: Researchers report slightly higher, though non-significant, overlap in related mother-child pairs than in unrelated pairs.

Specimen: blood. This receptor was taken from a boy under 18 in good health. V is TRBV27 and J is TRBJ2-2; D gene uncertain. CDR3 nucleotides: TGTGCCAGCAGTTTACCCCCCGGGGAGCTGTTTTTT. This gives the protein CASSLPPGELFF.